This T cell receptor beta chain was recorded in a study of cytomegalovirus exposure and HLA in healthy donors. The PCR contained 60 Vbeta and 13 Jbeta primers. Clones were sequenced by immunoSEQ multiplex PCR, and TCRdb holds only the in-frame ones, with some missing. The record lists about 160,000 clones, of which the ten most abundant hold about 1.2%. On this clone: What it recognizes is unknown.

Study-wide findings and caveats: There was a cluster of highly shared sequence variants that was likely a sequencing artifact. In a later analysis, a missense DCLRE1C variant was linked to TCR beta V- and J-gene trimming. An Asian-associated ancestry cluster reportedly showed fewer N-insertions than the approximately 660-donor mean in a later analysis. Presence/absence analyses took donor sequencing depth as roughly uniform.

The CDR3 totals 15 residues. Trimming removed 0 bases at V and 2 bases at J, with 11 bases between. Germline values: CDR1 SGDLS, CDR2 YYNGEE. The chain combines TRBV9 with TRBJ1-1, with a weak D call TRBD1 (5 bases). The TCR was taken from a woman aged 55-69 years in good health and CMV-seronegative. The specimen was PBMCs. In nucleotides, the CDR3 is TGTGCCAGCAGCGTAGATGGGGCCAAAAACACTGAAGCTTTCTTT. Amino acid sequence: CASSVDGAKNTEAFF.